Shown below are 15 T cell receptor beta chains from a single sample sequenced in a study of neoadjuvant anti-PD-1 for oral cavity cancer. Assay used: immunoSEQ multiplex PCR; TCRdb lists only in-frame clones, some missing. The data show 13,000 or so clones, around 60% seen once. The sample in question was tumor tissue, obtained before nivolumab (anti-PD-1) treatment. These TCRs come from a person aged 40 to 85 with oral cavity squamous cell carcinoma.

Points on this clone: The likely explanation is a read error, given a far larger clone one base away. V and J are TRBV4-2 and TRBJ2-1; D gene unclear. This CDR3 has 15 residues. Trimming stripped 4 bases from V and 1 base from J, with 11 bases between. CDR1 and CDR2 (germline): LGHNA, YNFKEQ. CDR3 coding DNA: TGTGCCAGCAGCCTCTCTTCGGGTTCCTACAATGAGCAGTTCTTC. This translates into CASSLSSGSYNEQFF.

The rearrangement uses TRBV29-1 and TRBJ2-7; D perhaps matches TRBD2 (6 bases). Germline CDR1 is SQVTM and CDR2 is ANQGSEA. The CDR3 consists of 14 residues. The V gene lost 5 bases and the J gene lost 0 bases, with 14 bases spanning the gap. The CDR3 sequence is CSVRGSASSYEQYF. The CDR3 coding sequence is TGCAGCGTTCGGGGGTCTGCTAGCTCCTACGAGCAGTACTTC.

A note on this clone: Other DNA variants within this sample encode the same CDR3. The chain carries TRBV20-1 and TRBJ2-1; D may be TRBD2 (6 bases). The V gene lost 5 bases and the J gene lost 7 bases, with 9 bases spanning the gap. Looked up from germline, CDR1 is DFQATT and CDR2 is SNEGSKA (reference sequence). The CDR3 sequence is 11 residues long. CDR3 nucleotide sequence: TGCAGTGCTTCCCGGGGGAATGAGCAGTTCTTC. It translates to CSASRGNEQFF.

The chain couples TRBV5-4 to TRBJ1-5; D not certain. Trimming shortened V by 0 bases and J by 7 bases, and 14 bases separated the two germline ends. This CDR3 region has 15 residues. Germline-derived CDR1 and CDR2 are SGHNT and YYREEE (reference sequence). CDR3 amino acids: CASSLEAQARQPQHF. CDR3 sequence (DNA): TGTGCCAGCAGCTTGGAGGCCCAAGCGAGGCAGCCCCAGCATTTT.

V usage is TRBV15 and J usage is TRBJ2-7; perhaps D is TRBD1 or TRBD2 (6 bases each). The CDR3 spans 13 residues. Trimming cost V 5 bases and J 6 bases, with 14 bases left between them. Germline CDR1 LNHNV, CDR2 YYDKDF (reference sequence). CDR3 protein: CATSPGGRAEQYF. The CDR3 DNA reads TGTGCCACCAGCCCTGGGGGGCGGGCCGAGCAGTACTTC. Variable domain in full (rest from reference TRBV15 and TRBJ2-7): DAMVIQNPRYQVTQFGKPVTLSCSQTLNHNVMYWYQQKSSQAPKLLFHYYDKDFNNEADTPDNFQSRRPNTSFCFLDIRSPGLGDTAMYLCATSPGGRAEQYFGPGTRLTVT.

The chain joins TRBV28 to TRBJ1-3; D gene ambiguous. The germline V gene has CDR1 MDHEN and CDR2 SYDVKM. The CDR3 is 13 amino acids. Trimming shortened V by 8 bases and J by 4 bases, and 12 bases separated the two germline ends. This CDR3 reads CASGLARGNTIYF. CDR3 DNA sequence: TGTGCCAGCGGCCTTGCGAGGGGAAACACCATATATTTT.

The chain has TRBV7-3 and TRBJ2-1; 9 bases align to TRBD1. There are 15 residues in the CDR3. The junction had 5 bases not matched to a gene; V was cut back by 5 bases and J by 3 bases. Germline V gene data show CDR1 as SGHTA and CDR2 as FQGTGA. CDR3 region: CASSRGTGNYNEQFF. CDR3 in DNA: TGTGCCAGCAGCCGCGGGACAGGGAACTACAATGAGCAGTTCTTC. The variable domain in full, completed from reference TRBV7-3 and TRBJ2-1, reads GAGVSQTPSNKVTEKGKYVELRCDPISGHTALYWYRQSLGQGPEFLIYFQGTGAADDSGLPNDRFFAVRPEGSVSTLKIQRTERGDSAVYLCASSRGTGNYNEQFFGPGTRLTVL.

This chain uses TRBV7-9 with TRBJ1-2; D gene unclear. The germline CDR1 and CDR2 sequences are SEHNR and FQNEAQ (reference sequence). The V gene lost 5 bases and the J gene lost 7 bases, with 14 bases spanning the gap. The CDR3 has 13 residues. CDR3 region: CASSRPGGGGYTF. CDR3 DNA: TGTGCCAGCAGCCGTCCTGGTGGCGGTGGCTACACCTTC.

This clone occurred a few times. V and J are TRBV7-8 and TRBJ1-4; possible D gene TRBD1, 5 bases. This CDR3 region has 16 residues. Trimming pared 0 bases from V and 2 bases from J, leaving 10 bases between. CDR1 and CDR2 from the germline V gene are SGHVS and FQNEAQ. CDR3 in amino acids: CASSLAGGRTNEKLFF. The DNA for the CDR3 is TGTGCCAGCAGCTTAGCGGGGGGAAGGACTAATGAAAAACTGTTTTTT.

This clone was seen a few times. The gene calls are TRBV7-9 and TRBJ2-3; 7 bases line up with TRBD2. The CDR3 sequence is 16 residues long. Germline V gives CDR1 SEHNR, CDR2 FQNEAQ (reference sequence). The ends lost 2 bases at V and 4 bases at J; junction bases unmatched: 9. For the CDR3, the DNA is TGTGCCAGCAGCTTATTGGCGGGAGTGATTGCAGATACGCAGTATTTT. It specifies CASSLLAGVIADTQYF.

The chain uses TRBV10-3 and TRBJ2-7; TRBD2 might be the D (5 bases). The CDR3 has 15 amino acids. CDR1 ENHRY and CDR2 SYGVKD come from the germline V gene. V lost 0 bases and J 0 bases, leaving 9 bases between the germline ends. In nucleotides, the CDR3 is TGTGCCATCAGTGAGTCGGGGAGTCCCTCCTACGAGCAGTACTTC. It translates to CAISESGSPSYEQYF.

The chain carries TRBV11-1 and TRBJ2-3, with TRBD1 matching over 7 bases. The germline gives CDR1 SGHAT, CDR2 FQDESV (reference sequence). The CDR3 covers 16 residues. Trimming at V came to 1 base and at J to 2 bases, leaving 6 bases not matched to a gene. CDR3 coding DNA: TGTGCCAGCAGCTTAGAGGGACAGCGATACACAGATACGCAGTATTTT. It translates to CASSLEGQRYTDTQYF. The full variable domain, its missing parts supplied by reference TRBV11-1 and TRBJ2-3, is EAEVAQSPRYKITEKSQAVAFWCDPISGHATLYWYRQILGQGPELLVQFQDESVVDDSQLPKDRFSAERLKGVDSTLKIQPAELGDSAMYLCASSLEGQRYTDTQYFGPGTRLTVL.

The chain recombines TRBV5-4 with TRBJ1-4; no reliable D call. The CDR3 consists of 14 residues. Trimming removed 0 bases from V and 6 bases from J, with 9 bases in between. CDR1 and CDR2 from the germline V gene are SGHNT and YYREEE (reference sequence). Written as DNA, the CDR3 is TGTGCCAGCAGCTTGGTGGGCCCGGATGAAAAACTGTTTTTT. The encoded protein is CASSLVGPDEKLFF. The full variable domain, completed using reference TRBV5-4 and TRBJ1-4, is ETGVTQSPTHLIKTRGQQVTLRCSSQSGHNTVSWYQQALGQGPQFIFQYYREEENGRGNFPPRFSGLQFPNYSSELNVNALELDDSALYLCASSLVGPDEKLFFGSGTQLSVL.

The chain couples TRBV5-6 to TRBJ2-1; maybe TRBD2 (5 bases). V lost 5 bases and J lost 7, with 10 bases in between. CDR3 length: 12 residues. The germline V gene encodes CDR1 SGHDT and CDR2 YYEEEE. In nucleotides, the CDR3 is TGTGCCAGCAGGCTTACGGGGAATGAGCAGTTCTTC. This sequence encodes CASRLTGNEQFF.

V and J are TRBV20-1 and TRBJ2-7, with D uncertain. This CDR3 contains 11 residues. Trimming removed 3 bases from V and 5 bases from J, with 8 bases in between. Germline CDR1 is DFQATT and CDR2 is SNEGSKA (reference sequence). The CDR3 region has the DNA TGCAGTGCTAGCGAGACCCACGAGCAGTACTTC. Its translation: CSASETHEQYF.